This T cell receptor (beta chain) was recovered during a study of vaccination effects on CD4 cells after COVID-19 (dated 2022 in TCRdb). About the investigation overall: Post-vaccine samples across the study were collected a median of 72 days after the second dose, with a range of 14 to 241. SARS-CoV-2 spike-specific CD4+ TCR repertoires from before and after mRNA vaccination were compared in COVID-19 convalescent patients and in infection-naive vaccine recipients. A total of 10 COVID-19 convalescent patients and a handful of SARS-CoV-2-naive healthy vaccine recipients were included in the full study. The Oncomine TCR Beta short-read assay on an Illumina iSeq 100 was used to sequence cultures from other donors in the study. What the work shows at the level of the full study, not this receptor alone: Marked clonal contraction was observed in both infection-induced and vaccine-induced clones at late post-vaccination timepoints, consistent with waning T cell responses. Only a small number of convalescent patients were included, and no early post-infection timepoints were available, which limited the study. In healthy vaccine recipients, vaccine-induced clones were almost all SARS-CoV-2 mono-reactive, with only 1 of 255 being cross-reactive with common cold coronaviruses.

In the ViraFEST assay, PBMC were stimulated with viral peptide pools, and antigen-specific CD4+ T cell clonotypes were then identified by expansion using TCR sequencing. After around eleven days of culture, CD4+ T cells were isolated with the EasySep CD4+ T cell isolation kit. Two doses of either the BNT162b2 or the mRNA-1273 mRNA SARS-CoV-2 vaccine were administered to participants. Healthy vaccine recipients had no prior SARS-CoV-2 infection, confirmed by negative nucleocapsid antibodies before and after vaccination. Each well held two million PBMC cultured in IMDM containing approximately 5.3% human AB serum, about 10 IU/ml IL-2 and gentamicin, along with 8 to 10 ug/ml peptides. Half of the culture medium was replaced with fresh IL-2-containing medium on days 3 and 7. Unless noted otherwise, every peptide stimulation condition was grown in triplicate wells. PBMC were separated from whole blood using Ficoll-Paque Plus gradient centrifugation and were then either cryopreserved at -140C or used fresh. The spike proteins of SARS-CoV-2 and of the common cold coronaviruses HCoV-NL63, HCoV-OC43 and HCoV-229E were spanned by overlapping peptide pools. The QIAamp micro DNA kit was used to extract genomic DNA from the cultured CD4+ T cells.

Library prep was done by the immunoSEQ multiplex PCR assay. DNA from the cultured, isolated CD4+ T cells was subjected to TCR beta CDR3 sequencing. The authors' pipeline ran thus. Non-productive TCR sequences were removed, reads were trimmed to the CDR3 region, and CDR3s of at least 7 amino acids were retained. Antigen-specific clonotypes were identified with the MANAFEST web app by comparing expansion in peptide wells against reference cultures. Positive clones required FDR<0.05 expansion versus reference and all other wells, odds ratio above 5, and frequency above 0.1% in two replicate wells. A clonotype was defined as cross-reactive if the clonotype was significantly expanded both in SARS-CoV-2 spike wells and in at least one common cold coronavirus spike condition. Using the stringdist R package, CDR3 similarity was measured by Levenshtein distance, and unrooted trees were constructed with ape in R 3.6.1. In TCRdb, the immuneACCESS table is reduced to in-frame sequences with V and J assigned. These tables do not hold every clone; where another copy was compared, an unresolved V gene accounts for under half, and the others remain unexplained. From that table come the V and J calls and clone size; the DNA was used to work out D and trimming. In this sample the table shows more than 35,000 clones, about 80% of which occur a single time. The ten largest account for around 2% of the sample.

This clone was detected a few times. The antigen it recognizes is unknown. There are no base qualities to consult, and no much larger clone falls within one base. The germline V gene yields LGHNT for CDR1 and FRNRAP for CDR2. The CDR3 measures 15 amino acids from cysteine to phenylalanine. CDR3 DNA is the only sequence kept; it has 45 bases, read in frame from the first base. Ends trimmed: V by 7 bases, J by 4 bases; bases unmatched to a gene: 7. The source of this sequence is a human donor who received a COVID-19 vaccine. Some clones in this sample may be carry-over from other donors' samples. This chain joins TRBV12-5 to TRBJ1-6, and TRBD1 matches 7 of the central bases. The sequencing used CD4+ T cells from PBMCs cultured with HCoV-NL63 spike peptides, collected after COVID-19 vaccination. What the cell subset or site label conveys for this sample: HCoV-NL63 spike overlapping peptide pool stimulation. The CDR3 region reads CASVRSGQYNSPLHF. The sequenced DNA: TGTGCTAGTGTCCGGTCGGGACAGTATAATTCACCCCTCCACTTT. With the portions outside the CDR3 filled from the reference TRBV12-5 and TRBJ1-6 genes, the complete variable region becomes DARVTQTPRHKVTEMGQEVTMRCQPILGHNTVFWYRQTMMQGLELLAYFRNRAPLDDSGMPKDRFSAEMPDATLATLKIQPSEPRDSAVYFCASVRSGQYNSPLHFGNGTRLTVT.